Each of the 15 T cell receptor beta chains below was sequenced from the same sample in a study of blood T cell repertoires in COVID-19. Repertoires were generated with immunoSEQ multiplex PCR, while TCRdb's copy carries only in-frame clones and drops some. The table shows fewer than 95,000 clones, with roughly four fifths occurring only once. The source material was peripheral blood. The origin of the receptors is a human donor in a cohort sampled during active COVID-19.

The V call is TRBV19, the J call TRBJ2-7; 7 bases match TRBD1. J gave up 3 bases and V 3 bases, and 2 bases lay outside the gene matches. Germline V gives CDR1 LNHDA, CDR2 SQIVND (reference sequence). This CDR3 has 13 amino acids. The CDR3 loop reads CASSIRQGYEQYF. The DNA of the CDR3 is TGTGCCAGTAGTATCCGACAGGGCTACGAGCAGTACTTC.

This clone appeared once. The CDR3 DNA reads TGTGCCAGCAGCCAAGCCCAAGGAACTAGCGACTCCTACGAGCAGTACTTC. Its protein product is CASSQAQGTSDSYEQYF. This chain connects TRBV4-2 to TRBJ2-7; 7 bases map to TRBD2. V shed 1 base and J 0 bases; nucleotides not matched to a gene: 9. In germline, CDR1 is LGHNA, CDR2 YNFKEQ. The CDR3 totals 17 residues.

The chain has TRBV19 and TRBJ1-1, with 9 bases matching TRBD1. The CDR3 consists of 16 residues. Per the germline V gene, CDR1 is LNHDA and CDR2 is SQIVND (reference sequence). The junction had 7 bases not matched to a gene; V was cut back by 5 bases and J by 0 bases. The CDR3 loop reads CASSPNRGLVNTEAFF. For the CDR3, the DNA is TGTGCCAGTAGTCCTAACAGGGGGCTTGTGAACACTGAAGCTTTCTTT.

This sequence joins TRBV7-6 and TRBJ2-3; tentative D call: TRBD2 (6 bases). Trimming took 4 bases from V and 4 from J, leaving 18 bases between them. The CDR3 runs to 16 residues. Germline V gives CDR1 SGHVS, CDR2 FNYEAQ. Written as DNA, the CDR3 is TGTGCCAGCAGCTCACTCCCTCAGACTAGTCCAGATACGCAGTATTTT. Encoded protein: CASSSLPQTSPDTQYF.

This chain uses TRBV7-9 with TRBJ2-2, with 9 bases that match TRBD1. Germline values: CDR1 SEHNR, CDR2 FQNEAQ (reference sequence). V was clipped by 4 bases and J by 5 bases; unmatched bases: 8. The CDR3 sequence is 16 residues long. The CDR3 DNA reads as TGTGCCAGCAGCTGGGGACAGGGTTTAGGAACCGGGGAGCTGTTTTTT. Protein sequence: CASSWGQGLGTGELFF.

The CDR3 spells CASSLAPGGLNSPLHF. CDR3 nucleotides: TGTGCCAGCAGCTTAGCACCGGGGGGTCTCAATTCACCCCTCCACTTT. This chain joins TRBV7-6 and TRBJ1-6, with D tentatively TRBD1 (5 bases). V was cut by 0 bases and J by 7 bases, with 13 bases left in between. Germline V gives CDR1 SGHVS, CDR2 FNYEAQ. The CDR3 covers 16 residues.

The rearrangement joins TRBV3-1 (or the pseudogene TRBV3-2) to TRBJ2-1, with a weak D call TRBD2 (5 bases). Germline V gene sequence: CDR1 LGHDT, CDR2 YNNKEL (reference sequence). CDR3 length equals 17 residues. Trimming took off 4 bases at V and 4 bases at J, with 20 bases between the two ends. The CDR3 spells CASSPRTRAPTYNEQFF. The DNA for the CDR3 is TGTGCCAGCAGCCCCCGGACTCGGGCGCCAACATACAATGAGCAGTTCTTC.

This clone was seen more than once but under ten times. The identical CDR3 is also encoded by other nucleotide sequences in the sample. The chain carries TRBV5-4 and TRBJ1-6; no reliable D call. The CDR3 is 15 residues long. Germline CDR1 SGHNT, CDR2 YYREEE (reference sequence). V was shortened by 0 bases and J by 3 bases, with 7 bases between the two germline ends. The CDR3 nucleotides read TGTGCCAGCAGCTTGGGCCAGATCTATAATTCACCCCTCCACTTT. Its protein product is CASSLGQIYNSPLHF. Together with reference TRBV5-4 and TRBJ1-6, the CDR3 gives the full variable domain: ETGVTQSPTHLIKTRGQQVTLRCSSQSGHNTVSWYQQALGQGPQFIFQYYREEENGRGNFPPRFSGLQFPNYSSELNVNALELDDSALYLCASSLGQIYNSPLHFGNGTRLTVT.

The chain couples TRBV19 to TRBJ1-6, with 9 bases identical to TRBD1. The germline gives CDR1 LNHDA, CDR2 SQIVND (reference sequence). J lost 8 bases, V lost 3 bases, and 8 bases had no gene match. The CDR3 consists of 16 residues. This chain's CDR3 is CASSIRPGQGYSPLHF. CDR3 bases: TGTGCCAGTAGTATCCGACCGGGACAGGGCTATTCACCCCTCCACTTT.

This chain joins TRBV10-1 and TRBJ2-2, with 12 bases fitting TRBD2. This CDR3 spans 15 amino acids. Germline loops: CDR1 WNHNN, CDR2 SYGVQD (reference sequence). V shed 6 bases, J shed 5 bases, and the junction held 4 bases outside the gene matches. The CDR3 sequence is CASSPGLAGTGELFF. CDR3 coding DNA: TGCGCCAGCAGCCCCGGACTAGCGGGGACCGGGGAGCTGTTTTTT.

This chain joins TRBV6-6 and TRBJ1-1; D perhaps matches TRBD1 (6 bases). This CDR3 region has 14 residues. V lost 5 bases, J lost 3 bases, and 13 bases lay in between. The germline V gene encodes CDR1 MNHNY and CDR2 SVGAGI (reference sequence). CDR3 coding DNA: TGTGCCAGCAGTCACCAACAGGGCCACACTGAAGCTTTCTTT. Translation: CASSHQQGHTEAFF.

This clone was found a few times. This chain joins TRBV7-2 and TRBJ2-7; 9 nucleotides line up with TRBD2. Germline assignment: CDR1 SGHTA and CDR2 FQGNSA. J was trimmed by 2 bases and V by 3 bases; bases with no gene match: 5. The CDR3 totals 15 residues. In DNA form, the CDR3 reads TGTGCCAGCAGCTTGCAGCGGGGGGCCACCTACGAGCAGTACTTC. Translation: CASSLQRGATYEQYF.

This clone appeared once. The chain has TRBV6-5 and TRBJ2-3, with 7 nucleotides matching TRBD1. Germline CDR1 is MNHEY and CDR2 is SVGAGI. The CDR3 has 15 amino acids. Trimming took 6 bases from V and 4 from J; bases not matched to a gene: 10. Here the CDR3 reads CASRRDRAEADTQYF. DNA of the CDR3: TGTGCCAGCAGGAGAGACAGGGCAGAGGCAGATACGCAGTATTTT.

This chain uses TRBV2 with TRBJ1-4; tentative D call: TRBD1 (6 bases). Trimming took off 4 bases at V and 4 bases at J, with 10 bases between the two ends. Per germline, CDR1 SNHLY and CDR2 FYNNEI. This CDR3 contains 14 residues. Here the CDR3 DNA reads TGTGCCAGCAGTGGGACAGACGATAATGAAAAACTGTTTTTT. Protein sequence: CASSGTDDNEKLFF.

The genes are TRBV18 and TRBJ2-5; D is unclear. The CDR3 has 14 amino acids. The V gene's germline CDR1 is KGHSH and CDR2 LQKENI. V was trimmed by 0 bases and J by 4 bases, leaving 9 bases between them. The CDR3 DNA is TGTGCCAGCTCACCACCTTGGGCGAGAGAGACCCAGTACTTC. Amino acids: CASSPPWARETQYF.